This T cell receptor (beta chain) is drawn from a study of blood T cell repertoires in COVID-19. As for the study in general: The United States, Italy and Spain provided the acute and convalescent COVID-19 samples. Sample material is recorded as cDNA or gDNA derived from T cells, B-cell-depleted T cells, or PBMCs.

In the source study's methods: Estimates of nucleated cell counts were drawn from the amplification of reference gene primers. Some clones are missing from TCRdb's copy, which holds only in-frame ones; the method was immunoSEQ multiplex PCR. V, J and clone size reflect that table, while D and trimming were determined from the DNA. The table has approximately 110,000 clones, around four fifths seen once; the top ten hold about 8.1%. The V gene end was trimmed by 4 bases and the J gene end by 0 bases; junction bases not matched to a gene: 4. The CDR3 is 15 residues long. Per the germline V gene, CDR1 is SGHRS and CDR2 is YFSETQ.

The sequence derives from a woman between 40 and 50 years old with acute or convalescent COVID-19. Sequenced material: peripheral blood. The chain combines TRBV5-1 with TRBJ1-5; the match to TRBD1 covers 7 bases. As DNA, the CDR3 is TGCGCCAGCAGCCTGACAGGGATTAGCAATCAGCCCCAGCATTTT. It translates to CASSLTGISNQPQHF.